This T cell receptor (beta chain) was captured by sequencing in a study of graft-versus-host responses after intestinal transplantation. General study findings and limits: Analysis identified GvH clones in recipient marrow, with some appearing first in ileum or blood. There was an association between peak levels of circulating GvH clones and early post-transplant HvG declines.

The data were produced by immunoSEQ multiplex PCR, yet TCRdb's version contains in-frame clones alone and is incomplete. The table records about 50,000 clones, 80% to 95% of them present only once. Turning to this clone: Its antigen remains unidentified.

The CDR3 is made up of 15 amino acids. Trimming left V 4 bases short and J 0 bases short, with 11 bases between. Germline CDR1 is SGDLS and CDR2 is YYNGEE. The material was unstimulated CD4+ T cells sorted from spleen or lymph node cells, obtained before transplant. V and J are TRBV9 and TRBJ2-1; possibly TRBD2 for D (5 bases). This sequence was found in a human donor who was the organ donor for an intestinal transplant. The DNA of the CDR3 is TGTGCCAGCAGCCGCTCGGGGAGCTCCTACAATGAGCAGTTCTTC. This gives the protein CASSRSGSSYNEQFF. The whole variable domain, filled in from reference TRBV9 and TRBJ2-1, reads DSGVTQTPKHLITATGQRVTLRCSPRSGDLSVYWYQQSLDQGLQFLIQYYNGEERAKGNILERFSAQQFPDLHSELNLSSLELGDSALYFCASSRSGSSYNEQFFGPGTRLTVL.